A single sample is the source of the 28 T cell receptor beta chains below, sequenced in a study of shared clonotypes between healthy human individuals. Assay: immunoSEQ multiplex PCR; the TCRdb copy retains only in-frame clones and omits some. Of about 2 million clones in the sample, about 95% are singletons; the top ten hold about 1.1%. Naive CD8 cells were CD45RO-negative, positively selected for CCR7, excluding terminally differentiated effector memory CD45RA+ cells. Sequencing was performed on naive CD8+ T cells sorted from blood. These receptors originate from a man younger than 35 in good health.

The CDR3 DNA is TGTGCCAGCAGCGCCTCATTTGGGGAGACTAGATACGAGCAGTACTTC. Translation gives CASSASFGETRYEQYF. The chain has TRBV9 and TRBJ2-7; D might be TRBD2 (6 bases). V gave up 3 bases and J gave up 4 bases, with 20 bases separating them. Germline V gene data show CDR1 as SGDLS and CDR2 as YYNGEE. The CDR3 spans 16 residues.

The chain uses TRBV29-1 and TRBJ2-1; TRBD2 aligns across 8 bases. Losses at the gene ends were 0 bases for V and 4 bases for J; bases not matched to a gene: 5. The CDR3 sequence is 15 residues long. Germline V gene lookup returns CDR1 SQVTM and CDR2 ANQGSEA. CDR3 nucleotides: TGCAGCGTTGAAGATCGGGGGGGTCAATACAATGAGCAGTTCTTC. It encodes CSVEDRGGQYNEQFF.

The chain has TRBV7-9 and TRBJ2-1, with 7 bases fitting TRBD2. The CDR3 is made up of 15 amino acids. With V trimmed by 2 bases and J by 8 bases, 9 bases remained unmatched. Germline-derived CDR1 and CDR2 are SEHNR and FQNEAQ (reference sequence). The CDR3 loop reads CASSLWEGLEDEQFF. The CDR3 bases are TGTGCCAGCAGCTTATGGGAGGGCCTTGAGGATGAGCAGTTCTTC.

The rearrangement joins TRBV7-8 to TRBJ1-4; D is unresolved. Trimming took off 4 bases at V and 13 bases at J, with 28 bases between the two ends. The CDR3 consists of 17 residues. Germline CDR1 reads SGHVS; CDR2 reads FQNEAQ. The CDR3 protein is CASSSLKTPLYNAGLFF. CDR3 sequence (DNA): TGTGCCAGCAGCTCGTTAAAAACCCCCCTATATAATGCAGGACTGTTTTTT.

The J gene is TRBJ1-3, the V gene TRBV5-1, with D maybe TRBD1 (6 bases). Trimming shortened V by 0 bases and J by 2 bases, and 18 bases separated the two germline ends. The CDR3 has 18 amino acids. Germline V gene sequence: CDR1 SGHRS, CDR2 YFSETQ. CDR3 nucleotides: TGCGCCAGCAGCTTGGGGCCCCCACAGGGAGAAACTGGAAACACCATATATTTT. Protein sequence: CASSLGPPQGETGNTIYF.

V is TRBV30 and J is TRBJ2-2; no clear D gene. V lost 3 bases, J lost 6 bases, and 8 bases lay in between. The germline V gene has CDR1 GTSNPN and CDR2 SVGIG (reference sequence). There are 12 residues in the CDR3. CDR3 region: CAWSLRAGELFF. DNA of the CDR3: TGTGCCTGGAGCCTGCGAGCCGGGGAGCTGTTTTTT.

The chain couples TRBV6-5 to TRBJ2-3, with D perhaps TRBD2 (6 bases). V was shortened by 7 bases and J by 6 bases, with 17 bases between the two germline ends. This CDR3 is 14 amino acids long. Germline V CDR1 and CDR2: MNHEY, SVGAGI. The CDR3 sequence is CASTKDYGSDTQYF. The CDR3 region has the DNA TGTGCCAGCACCAAGGACTACGGTAGTGATACGCAGTATTTT.

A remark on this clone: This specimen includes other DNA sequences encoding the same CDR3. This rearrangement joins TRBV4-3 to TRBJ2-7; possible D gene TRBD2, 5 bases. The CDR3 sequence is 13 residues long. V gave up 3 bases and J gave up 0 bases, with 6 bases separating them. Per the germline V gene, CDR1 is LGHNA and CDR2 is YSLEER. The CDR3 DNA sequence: TGCGCCAGCAGCCAGGGGAGCTCCTACGAGCAGTACTTC. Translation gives CASSQGSSYEQYF.

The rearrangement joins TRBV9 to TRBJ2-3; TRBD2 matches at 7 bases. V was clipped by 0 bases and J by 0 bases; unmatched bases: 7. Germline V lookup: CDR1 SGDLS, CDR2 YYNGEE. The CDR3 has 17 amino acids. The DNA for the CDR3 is TGTGCCAGCAGCGTAGAGTGGGCGGGAGCTAGCACAGATACGCAGTATTTT. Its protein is CASSVEWAGASTDTQYF.

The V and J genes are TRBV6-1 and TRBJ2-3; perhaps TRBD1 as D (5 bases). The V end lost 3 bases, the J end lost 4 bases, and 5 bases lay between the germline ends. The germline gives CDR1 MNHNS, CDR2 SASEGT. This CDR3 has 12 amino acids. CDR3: CASSETADTQYF. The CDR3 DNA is TGTGCCAGCAGTGAGACAGCAGATACGCAGTATTTT.

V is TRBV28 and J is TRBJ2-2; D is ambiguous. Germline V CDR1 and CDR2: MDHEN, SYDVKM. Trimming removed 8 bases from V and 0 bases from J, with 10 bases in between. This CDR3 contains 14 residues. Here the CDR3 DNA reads TGTGCCAGCGACGGGCCGTCGAACACCGGGGAGCTGTTTTTT. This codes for CASDGPSNTGELFF.

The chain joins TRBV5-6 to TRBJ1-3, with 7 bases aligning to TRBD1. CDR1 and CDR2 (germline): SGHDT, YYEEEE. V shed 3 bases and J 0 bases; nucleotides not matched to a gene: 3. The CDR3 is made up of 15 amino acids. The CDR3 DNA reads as TGTGCCAGCAGCTGGGGACAGATCTCTGGAAACACCATATATTTT. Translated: CASSWGQISGNTIYF.

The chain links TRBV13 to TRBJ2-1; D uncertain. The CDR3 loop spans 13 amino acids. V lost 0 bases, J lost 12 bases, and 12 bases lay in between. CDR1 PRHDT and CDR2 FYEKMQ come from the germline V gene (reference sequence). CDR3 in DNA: TGTGCCAGCAGCTTAGGGGGTGACACAGCGCAGTTCTTC. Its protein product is CASSLGGDTAQFF.

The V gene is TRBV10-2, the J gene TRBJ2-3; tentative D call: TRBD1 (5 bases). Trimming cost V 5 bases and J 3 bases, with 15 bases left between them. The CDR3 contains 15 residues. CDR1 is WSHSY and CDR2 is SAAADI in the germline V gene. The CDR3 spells CASSKTVSGTDTQYF. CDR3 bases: TGCGCCAGCAGTAAGACAGTCTCAGGTACAGATACGCAGTATTTT.

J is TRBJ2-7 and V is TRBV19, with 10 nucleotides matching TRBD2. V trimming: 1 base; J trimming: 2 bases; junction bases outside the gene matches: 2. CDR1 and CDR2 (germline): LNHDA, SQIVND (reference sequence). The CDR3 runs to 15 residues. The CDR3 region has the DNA TGTGCCAGTAGTATAGTGCTAGCGGGAGCCTACGAGCAGTACTTC. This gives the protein CASSIVLAGAYEQYF.

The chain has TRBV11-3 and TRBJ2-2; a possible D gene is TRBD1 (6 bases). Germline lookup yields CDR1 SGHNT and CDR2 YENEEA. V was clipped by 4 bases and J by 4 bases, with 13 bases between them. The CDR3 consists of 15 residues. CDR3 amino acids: CASSSRTVPTGELFF. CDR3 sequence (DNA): TGTGCCAGCAGCTCGAGGACAGTTCCCACCGGGGAGCTGTTTTTT.

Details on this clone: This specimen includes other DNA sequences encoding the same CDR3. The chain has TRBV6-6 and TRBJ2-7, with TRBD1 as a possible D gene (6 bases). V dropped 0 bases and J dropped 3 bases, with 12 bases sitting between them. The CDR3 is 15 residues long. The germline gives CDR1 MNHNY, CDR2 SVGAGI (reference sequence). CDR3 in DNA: TGTGCCAGCAGTTACTCGACCGGGACAAGCTACGAGCAGTACTTC. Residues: CASSYSTGTSYEQYF.

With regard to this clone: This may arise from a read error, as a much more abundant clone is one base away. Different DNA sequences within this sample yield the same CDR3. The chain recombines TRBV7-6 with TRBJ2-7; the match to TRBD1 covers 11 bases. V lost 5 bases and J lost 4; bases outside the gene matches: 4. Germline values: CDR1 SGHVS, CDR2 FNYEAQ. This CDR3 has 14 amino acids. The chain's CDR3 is CASSPGTGGYEQYF. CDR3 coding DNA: TGTGCCAGCAGCCCCGGGACAGGGGGGTACGAGCAGTACTTC.

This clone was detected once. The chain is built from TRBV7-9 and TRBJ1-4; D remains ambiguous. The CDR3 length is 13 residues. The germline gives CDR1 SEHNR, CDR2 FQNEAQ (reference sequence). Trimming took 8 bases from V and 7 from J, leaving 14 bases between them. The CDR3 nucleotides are TGTGCCAGCGAGCCCGCAGGTGGTGAAAAACTGTTTTTT. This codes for CASEPAGGEKLFF.

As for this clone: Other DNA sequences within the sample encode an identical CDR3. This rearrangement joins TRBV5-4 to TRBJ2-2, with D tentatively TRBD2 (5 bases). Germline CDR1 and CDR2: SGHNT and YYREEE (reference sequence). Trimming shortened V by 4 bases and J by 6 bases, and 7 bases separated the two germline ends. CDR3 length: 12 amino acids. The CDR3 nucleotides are TGTGCCAGCAGCCCGGGATCCGGGGAGCTGTTTTTT. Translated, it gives CASSPGSGELFF.

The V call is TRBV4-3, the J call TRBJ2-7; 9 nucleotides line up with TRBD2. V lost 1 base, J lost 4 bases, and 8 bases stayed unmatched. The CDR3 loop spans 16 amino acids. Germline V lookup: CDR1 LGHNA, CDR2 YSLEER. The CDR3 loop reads CASSQGPAGGEYEQYF. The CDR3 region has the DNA TGCGCCAGCAGCCAAGGTCCAGCGGGAGGAGAGTACGAGCAGTACTTC.

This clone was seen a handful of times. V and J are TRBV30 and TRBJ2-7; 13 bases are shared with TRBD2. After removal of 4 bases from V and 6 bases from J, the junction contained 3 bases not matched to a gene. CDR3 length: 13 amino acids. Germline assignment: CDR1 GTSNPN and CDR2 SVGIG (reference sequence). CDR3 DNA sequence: TGTGCCTGGATGGGACTAGCGGGATCCGAGCAGTACTTC. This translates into CAWMGLAGSEQYF.

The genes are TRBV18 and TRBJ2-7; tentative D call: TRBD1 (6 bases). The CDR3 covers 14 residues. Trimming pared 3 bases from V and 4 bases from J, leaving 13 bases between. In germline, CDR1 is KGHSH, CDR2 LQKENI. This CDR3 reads CASSPQGSFYEQYF. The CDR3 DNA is TGTGCCAGCTCACCGCAGGGGTCCTTTTACGAGCAGTACTTC.

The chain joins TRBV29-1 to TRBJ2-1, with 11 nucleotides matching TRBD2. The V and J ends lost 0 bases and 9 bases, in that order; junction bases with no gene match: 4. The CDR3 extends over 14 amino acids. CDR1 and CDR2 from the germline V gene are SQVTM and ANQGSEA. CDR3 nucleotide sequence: TGCAGCGTTGAAGAAGTCGGGACTAGCGGTGAGCAGTTCTTC. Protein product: CSVEEVGTSGEQFF.

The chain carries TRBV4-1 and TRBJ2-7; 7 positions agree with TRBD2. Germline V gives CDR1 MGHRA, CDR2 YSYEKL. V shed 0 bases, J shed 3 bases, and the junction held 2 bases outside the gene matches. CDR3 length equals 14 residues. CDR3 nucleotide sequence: TGCGCCAGCAGCCAAGAATCTAGCGGCTACGAGCAGTACTTC. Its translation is CASSQESSGYEQYF.

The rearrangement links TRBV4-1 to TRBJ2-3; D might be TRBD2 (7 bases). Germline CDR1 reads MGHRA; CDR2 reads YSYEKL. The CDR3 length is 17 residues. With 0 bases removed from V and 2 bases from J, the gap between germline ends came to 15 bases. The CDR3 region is CASSQEPAGAHTDTQYF. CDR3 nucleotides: TGCGCCAGCAGCCAAGAACCGGCGGGGGCTCACACAGATACGCAGTATTTT.

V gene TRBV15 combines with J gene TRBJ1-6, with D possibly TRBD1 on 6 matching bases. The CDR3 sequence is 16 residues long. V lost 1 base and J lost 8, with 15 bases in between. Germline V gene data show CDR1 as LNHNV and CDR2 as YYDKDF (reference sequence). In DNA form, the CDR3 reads TGTGCCACCAGCAGAGCAACCCAGGGGCAGGATTCACCCCTCCACTTT. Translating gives CATSRATQGQDSPLHF.

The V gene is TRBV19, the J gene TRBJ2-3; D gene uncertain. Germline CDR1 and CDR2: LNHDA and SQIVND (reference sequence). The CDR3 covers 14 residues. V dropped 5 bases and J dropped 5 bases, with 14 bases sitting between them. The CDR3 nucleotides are TGTGCCAGTAGTCTTAATCCCTGGGAAGATACGCAGTATTTT. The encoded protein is CASSLNPWEDTQYF.